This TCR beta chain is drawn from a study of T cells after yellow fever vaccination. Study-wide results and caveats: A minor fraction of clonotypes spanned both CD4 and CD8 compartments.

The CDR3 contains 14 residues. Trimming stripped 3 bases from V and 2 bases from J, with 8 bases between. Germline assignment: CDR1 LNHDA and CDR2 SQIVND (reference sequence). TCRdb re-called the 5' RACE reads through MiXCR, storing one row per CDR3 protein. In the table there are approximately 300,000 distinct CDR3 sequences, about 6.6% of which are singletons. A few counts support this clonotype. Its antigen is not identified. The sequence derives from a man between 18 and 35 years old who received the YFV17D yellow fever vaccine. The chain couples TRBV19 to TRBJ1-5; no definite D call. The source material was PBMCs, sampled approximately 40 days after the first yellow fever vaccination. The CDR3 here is CASSISEGNQPQHF. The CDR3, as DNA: TGTGCCAGTAGTATCTCTGAAGGCAATCAGCCCCAGCATTTT. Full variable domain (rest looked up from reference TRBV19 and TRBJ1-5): DGGITQSPKYLFRKEGQNVTLSCEQNLNHDAMYWYRQDPGQGLRLIYYSQIVNDFQKGDIAEGYSVSREKKESFPLTVTSAQKNPTAFYLCASSISEGNQPQHFGDGTRLSIL.